This T cell receptor beta chain was captured by sequencing in a study of blood T cell repertoires in COVID-19. Study-level information: COVID-19 samples, acute and convalescent, were from the United States, Italy and Spain. In each case, the material was cDNA or gDNA derived from T cells, B-cell-depleted T cells, or PBMCs.

Patients in Seattle were enrolled during active infection, then followed longitudinally. Authors' methods: Reference gene primers were amplified, and this amplification served to estimate nucleated cell counts. Method: immunoSEQ multiplex PCR; TCRdb's copy keeps in-frame clones and lacks some. V, J and clone size reflect that table, while D and trimming were determined from the DNA. This sample yields 150,000 to 200,000 clones, of which about 81% are seen a single time; 10% to 15% belongs to the top ten. CDR3 length: 13 residues. Per the germline V gene, CDR1 is MNHEY and CDR2 is SVGEGT. With 3 bases removed from V and 7 bases from J, the gap between germline ends came to 12 bases.

Sequenced input: peripheral blood. The receptor was derived from a woman of 80 years or more with COVID-19, enrolled during active disease. This chain links TRBV6-2 or TRBV6-3 with TRBJ2-5, with D perhaps TRBD1 (5 bases). The CDR3 is CASSYQGVGTQYF. The CDR3 DNA reads as TGTGCCAGCAGTTATCAAGGGGTTGGGACCCAGTACTTC.